These T cell receptor beta chains were read from a single sample in a study of OX40 agonist ivuxolimab in advanced cancers. TCRdb's table, derived via immunoSEQ multiplex PCR, lists solely in-frame clones and lacks some. This sample carries 66,000 or so clones, roughly 80% of them seen once, and the ten largest clones take around 1.7%. The sample was CD4+ or CD8+ T cells sorted from blood, taken in a trial of the OX40 agonist ivuxolimab. The source of these receptors is an adult with an advanced solid tumor such as melanoma, head and neck, liver or kidney cancer. CDR3s include the opening cysteine and the closing phenylalanine or tryptophan. The order of the fields is V gene, clone size, J gene, D gene, CDR3 DNA, CDR3 protein. The D gene is left open where the match is weak. Expanded clones are given a class, and other clones once, few, many or no size at all.

TRBV27	-	TRBJ2-3	-	TGTGCCAGCAGTTCGAACCCTAGTACCCAAGGTTGTTCTACGCAGTATTTT	CASSSNPSTQGCSTQYF
TRBV19	-	TRBJ1-5	-	TGTGCCAGTAGTATAGGGTGGGGCAATCAGCCCCAGCATTTT	CASSIGWGNQPQHF
TRBV11-3	-	TRBJ1-3	-	TGTGCCAGCAGCTTAGTGGGAGGAAACACCATATATTTT	CASSLVGGNTIYF
TRBV5-4	-	TRBJ2-5	-	TGTGCCAGCAGCTTGGGAGGAAAACTCCAAGAGACCCAGTACTTC	CASSLGGKLQETQYF
TRBV28	-	TRBJ2-5	TRBD2	TGTGCCAGCAGCAGATCGGTAGCGGGAGGTTGGGGCCAAGAGACCCAGTACTTC	CASSRSVAGGWGQETQYF
TRBV5-1	-	TRBJ1-6	-	TGCGCCAGCAGCTTGGAACTGGGACCACCCGATTCACCCCTCCACTTT	CASSLELGPPDSPLHF
TRBV18	-	TRBJ2-2	-	TGTGCCAGCTCCCGAAACACCGGGGAGCTGTTTTTT	CASSRNTGELFF
TRBV30	-	TRBJ2-5	TRBD2	TGTGCCTGGGTAGAGACTAGCGGGAGGGTAGAGACCCAGTACTTC	CAWVETSGRVETQYF
TRBV6-5	-	TRBJ1-4	-	TGTGCCAGCCGTCGAACCGTGCAGTTAAATGAAAAACTGTTTTTT	CASRRTVQLNEKLFF
TRBV29-1	-	TRBJ2-1	-	TGCAGCGTTGACTTGGCGGGACGAGGGAATGAGCAGTTCTTC	CSVDLAGRGNEQFF
TRBV5-5	-	TRBJ2-6	-	TGTGCCAGCAGCTTGAGTCCCTTGGGGGCCAACGTCCTGACTTTC	CASSLSPLGANVLTF
TRBV29-1	-	TRBJ2-5	-	TGCAGCGCCGACCGGGACGGAGGGACCCAGTACTTC	CSADRDGGTQYF
TRBV30	-	TRBJ2-5	-	TGTGCCTGGAGTCCGTACCAAGAGACCCAGTACTTC	CAWSPYQETQYF
TRBV19	-	TRBJ2-1	-	TGTGCCAGTAGTATTAATAGCGGTAGATGGAATGAGCAGTTCTTC	CASSINSGRWNEQFF
TRBV5-1	-	TRBJ2-5	-	TGCGCCAGCAGCCTCCAAGAGACCCAGTACTTC	CASSLQETQYF
TRBV6-6	-	TRBJ2-1	-	TGTGCCAGCAGTTACTGGACCGGGATCAATGAGCAGTTCTTC	CASSYWTGINEQFF
TRBV29-1	once	TRBJ1-1	TRBD1	TGCAGCGTGGGACAGGGTTTCGGGATGAACACTGAAGCTTTCTTT	CSVGQGFGMNTEAFF
TRBV7-9	-	TRBJ1-4	-	TGTGCCAGCAGCTTATCATCTGAAAAACTGTTTTTT	CASSLSSEKLFF
TRBV28	-	TRBJ1-1	-	TGTGCCAGCAGAGTAGGGTTTACTGAAGCTTTCTTT	CASRVGFTEAFF
TRBV10-2	-	TRBJ1-3	TRBD1	TGCGCCAGCAGTGAGCAAGGGGGCCGGTCTGGAAACACCATATATTTT	CASSEQGGRSGNTIYF
TRBV5-4	-	TRBJ1-3	-	TGTGCCAGCAGCTTGGCATACTTGGACAGAAACTCTGGAAACACCATATATTTT	CASSLAYLDRNSGNTIYF
TRBV5-4	-	TRBJ2-1	-	TGTGCCAGCAGCCTCTCTGCCGACAGGAAGCAGTTCTTC	CASSLSADRKQFF
TRBV2	once	TRBJ1-2	TRBD1	TGTGCCAGCAGTGCCTCTTCCGGGACAGGGGAAGGCTACACCTTC	CASSASSGTGEGYTF
TRBV7-9	-	TRBJ2-5	-	TGTGCCAGCAGCTTATCAGGACGAGAGACCCAGTACTTC	CASSLSGRETQYF
TRBV19	few	TRBJ1-5	TRBD1	TGTGCCAGTAGTCCACTTTGGACAGGGAACAATCAGCCCCAGCATTTT	CASSPLWTGNNQPQHF